The sequence of this T cell receptor (beta chain) was determined in a study of T cells in Graves' hyperthyroidism and ophthalmopathy (dated by TCRdb to the late 2010s). In terms of the full investigation: A discovery cohort of about 96 patients, 43 with Graves' ophthalmopathy and 55 to 60 with stable Graves' hyperthyroidism, was used to find distinguishing TCR V-J signatures. An independent validation cohort of fewer than 20 hyperthyroidism patients and 17 patients who later progressed to ophthalmopathy tested prospective prediction of ophthalmopathy. The roughly 94 discovery patients were randomly split 7:3 into training and test sets. In about 6 Graves' hyperthyroidism patients, the study also compared T-cell repertoires from thyroid tissue with T-cell repertoires from blood. After sampling, hyperthyroidism patients received methimazole starting at 30 mg daily, and ophthalmopathy patients received high-dose intravenous methylprednisolone. The paper reports TCR Vbeta CDR3 sequencing of 140 or so peripheral blood samples: approximately 41 ophthalmopathy, roughly 74 hyperthyroidism and about 17 progressor patients.

Stable Graves' hyperthyroidism was defined as the absence of progression to ophthalmopathy over 18 months of follow-up. Hyperthyroidism patients were newly diagnosed, had a disease duration of under 2 months, and were aged 18 to 65 years. Exclusion was applied to patients with uncontrolled infections, other autoimmune diseases, pregnancy or lactation. Diagnoses were based on clinical symptoms, serum thyroxine and TRAb, thyroid ultrasound and orbital computed tomography. Total RNA was extracted using Trizol reagent, and RNA quality was assessed on an Agilent 2100 Bioanalyzer. The germline V gene provides CDR1 SNHLY and CDR2 FYNNEI. Its CDR3 holds 14 amino acids, cysteine through phenylalanine. Only the CDR3 DNA stays, 42 bases, in frame from base 1. At the junction V is shortened by 6 bases and J by 5 bases; bases outside the gene matches: 4. Notes on this clonotype: Its antigen has not been determined. There are no base qualities to consult, and no much larger clone falls within one base.

General findings and caveats noted by the study authors: A 13 V-J signature model separated ophthalmopathy from stable hyperthyroidism, with about 88% sensitivity and about 81% specificity in cross-validation and 80%/75% in testing. In validation, the model predicted progression to ophthalmopathy a median of roughly 6.5 months before onset, with roughly 71% sensitivity and roughly 72% specificity. No statistical method was used to set the sample size in advance, and investigators knew the group allocation. Blood samples also contained most of the expanded thyroid clonotypes (frequency above 0.001), which suggests that blood repertoires may reflect thyroid immune responses.

Amplification of TCR beta CDR3 regions was carried out from RNA transcripts. The TCR CDR3 was subjected to a first round of RT-PCR using the HTBI primer set and the Qiagen OneStep RT-PCR kit. Libraries were constructed in a second round of multiplex PCR, after which size selection and purification were performed. The libraries were sequenced on an Illumina HiSeq2000 using paired-end 100 bp reads. Turning to the authors' computational methods: Raw data were processed with SOAPnuke, discarding reads with adapters, uncalled bases, mean Phred below 15, or no exact constant-primer or identifier match. COPE v1.2.5 was used to merge high-quality paired reads, and clonotypes were defined as unique nucleotide sequences. MiTCR v1.1 was used to align clonotypes to the IMGT TRBV, TRBD and TRBJ reference segments. The analysis was restricted to V-J combinations with a frequency above 0.0001, which together covered over 99% of the repertoires. The TCS score was defined as the ratio of F50 (clonal expansion) to E x V (chaos), calculated using BLOSUM62-based TCRdist between CDR3 peptides within each V-J. Welch's t-statistics and random forest reduced roughly 500 V-J features to 13, which were used in a naive Bayes classifier (R e1071). Thyroid-blood repertoire similarity was quantified with the Morisita-Horn index. TCRdb passed the public sequencing reads through fastp at Q25 and MiXCR, retaining productive beta sequences. Under each unique CDR3 protein, matching rows form one entry showing the most common genes and DNA. TCRdb's processing, not the authors', yielded these V and J calls. The sample table records some 98,000 distinct CDR3 sequences; around 42% of these occur just once. The top ten constitute about 10% of the sample.

The sequencing input was peripheral blood or thyroid tissue (not recorded which). This sequence uses TRBV2 and TRBJ1-5; 10 central nucleotides agree with TRBD1. The receptor was isolated from a woman aged 30 to 39 with Graves' hyperthyroidism. The bases are TGTGCCAGCAGAGGACAGGGGGGCGATCAGCCCCAGCATTTT. Its translation is CASRGQGGDQPQHF.